This TCR beta chain was found in a study of blood T cell repertoires in COVID-19. Study information: Collection of acute and convalescent COVID-19 samples took place in the United States, Italy and Spain. Sample material is recorded as cDNA or gDNA derived from T cells, B-cell-depleted T cells, or PBMCs.

In the original workflow: How many nucleated cells were present was estimated from reference gene primer amplification. Generated by immunoSEQ multiplex PCR, the TCRdb table keeps only in-frame clones and is missing some. V and J calls and clone size are copied from that table; D and trimming were computed from the DNA. The data hold about 130,000 clones, with approximately 84% observed a single time. The CDR3 has 13 residues. After removal of 4 bases from V and 7 bases from J, the junction contained 4 bases not matched to a gene. The germline CDR1 and CDR2 sequences are PRHDT and FYEKMQ (reference sequence). There are a few counts of this clone.

Sequenced input: peripheral blood. The receptor was isolated from a man in his 60s with acute or convalescent COVID-19. The chain carries TRBV13 and TRBJ1-5; 7 nucleotides match TRBD1. CDR3: CASSSTGNQPQHF. CDR3 nucleotide sequence: TGTGCCAGCAGCTCGACAGGGAACCAGCCCCAGCATTTT.